This T cell receptor (beta chain) was observed in a study of vaccination effects on CD4 cells after COVID-19. Study-wide results and limits: Convalescent patients were scarce, and early post-infection timepoints were absent.

Trimming took 6 bases from V and 2 from J, leaving 8 bases between them. This CDR3 comprises 14 residues. Germline V lookup: CDR1 LNHDA, CDR2 SQIVND (reference sequence). Worth noting for this clone: Its antigen is unidentified.

Sequencing was preceded by expansion of antigen-specific CD4+ T cells with viral peptide pools in the ViraFEST assay. The culture ran for about 10 days, and then CD4+ T cells were isolated. Each participant was administered two doses of either the BNT162b2 or the mRNA-1273 vaccine. Testing of the vaccine recipients showed negative nucleocapsid antibodies and no prior SARS-CoV-2 infection. PBMC were cultured at roughly 2 million per well with roughly 10 IU/ml IL-2 and around 9 ug/ml peptides. Researchers swapped half the medium for IL-2 medium on both days 3 and 7. Sequencing was performed with immunoSEQ multiplex PCR; in TCRdb, only in-frame clones are kept and a portion is missing. The sample has approximately 29,000 clones, 70% to 75% seen once.

The chain employs TRBV19 and TRBJ2-6, with D unresolved. The receptor's source is a human donor who received a COVID-19 vaccine. The specimen comprised CD4+ T cells from PBMCs cultured with HCoV-NL63 spike peptides, sampled after COVID-19 vaccination. CDR3 protein: CASRLEAGANVLTF. DNA for the CDR3: TGTGCCAGTAGATTGGAAGCTGGGGCCAACGTCCTGACTTTC. The full variable domain, rest sourced from reference TRBV19 and TRBJ2-6, is DGGITQSPKYLFRKEGQNVTLSCEQNLNHDAMYWYRQDPGQGLRLIYYSQIVNDFQKGDIAEGYSVSREKKESFPLTVTSAQKNPTAFYLCASRLEAGANVLTFGAGSRLTVL.